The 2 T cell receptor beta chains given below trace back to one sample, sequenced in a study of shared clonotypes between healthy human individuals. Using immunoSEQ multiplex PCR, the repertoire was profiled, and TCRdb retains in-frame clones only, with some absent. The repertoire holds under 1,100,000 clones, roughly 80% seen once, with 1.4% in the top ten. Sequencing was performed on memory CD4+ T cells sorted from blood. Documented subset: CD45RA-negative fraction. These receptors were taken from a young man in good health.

The CDR3 sequence is CASTRFGELFF. DNA for the CDR3: TGTGCCAGCACGCGATTCGGGGAGCTGTTTTTT. The V gene is TRBV6-5, the J gene TRBJ2-2; no clear D. Germline values: CDR1 MNHEY, CDR2 SVGAGI. The ends were cut back, 7 bases at V and 7 bases at J, with 7 bases in the middle. The CDR3 runs to 11 residues.

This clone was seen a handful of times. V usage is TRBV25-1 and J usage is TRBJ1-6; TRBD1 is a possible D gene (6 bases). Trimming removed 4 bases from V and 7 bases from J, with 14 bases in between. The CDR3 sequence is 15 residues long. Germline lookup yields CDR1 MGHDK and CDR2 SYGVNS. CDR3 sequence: CASSARDTDNSPLHF. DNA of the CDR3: TGTGCCAGCAGTGCCCGGGACACCGACAATTCACCCCTCCACTTT.